The 29 T cell receptor beta chains below were found in one sample sequenced in a study of CD8 T cells in ankylosing spondylitis. A single record per CDR3 protein comes from TCRdb applying MiXCR to the 5' RACE reads. The data contain 230,000 or so distinct CDR3 sequences, about 24% of them seen just once; the ten biggest clones take up 0.5% to 0.65%. The sequenced material came from blood, either unsorted or a sorted T cell fraction (not recorded which). These receptor sequences come from a male donor with ankylosing spondylitis or in good health (not recorded which).

This clonotype was picked up many times. The chain joins TRBV20-1 to TRBJ2-7; TRBD1 aligns across 8 bases. V gave up 3 bases and J gave up 2 bases; unmatched junction bases: 3. This CDR3 region has 13 residues. CDR1 and CDR2 from the germline V gene are DFQATT and SNEGSKA (reference sequence). The CDR3 reads CSARDRATYEQYF. For the CDR3, the DNA is TGCAGTGCTAGGGACAGGGCAACCTACGAGCAGTACTTC.

The sample holds many counts of this clonotype. The rearrangement joins TRBV29-1 to TRBJ1-4; D uncertain. Between the trimmed V and J ends, which lost 6 bases and 7 bases, there was a span of 15 bases. In germline, CDR1 is SQVTM, CDR2 ANQGSEA. The CDR3 is 13 residues long. The CDR3 protein is CSVIHSTGEKLFF. CDR3 DNA sequence: TGCAGCGTCATACACTCGACGGGTGAAAAACTGTTTTTT.

The table lists this clonotype with many counts. The chain employs TRBV20-1 and TRBJ2-7; 10 bases match TRBD2. Trimming at V came to 5 bases and at J to 1 base, leaving 5 bases not matched to a gene. Germline V CDR1 and CDR2: DFQATT, SNEGSKA (reference sequence). This CDR3 is built from 14 residues. The CDR3 reads CSAYGLAESYEQYF. The CDR3 DNA is TGCAGTGCTTATGGACTAGCGGAATCCTACGAGCAGTACTTC.

This clonotype showed up many times. This chain uses TRBV27 with TRBJ2-1; 8 bases are shared with TRBD1. Germline trimming cut 4 bases from V and 8 bases from J; bases unmatched to any gene: 4. Germline loops: CDR1 MNHEY, CDR2 SMNVEV (reference sequence). The CDR3 is 13 residues long. The CDR3: CASSYRGAHEQFF. As DNA, the CDR3 is TGTGCCAGCAGTTACAGGGGGGCCCATGAGCAGTTCTTC.

This clonotype was observed a few times. The V call is TRBV20-1, the J call TRBJ1-5, with 8 nucleotides matching TRBD1. CDR3 length: 14 residues. The V gene's germline CDR1 is DFQATT and CDR2 SNEGSKA (reference sequence). With V trimmed by 6 bases and J by 3 bases, 7 bases remained unmatched. The CDR3 nucleotides read TGCAGTGCGAGGACAGGGTACGACAATCAGCCCCAGCATTTT. This encodes CSARTGYDNQPQHF.

In its sample, this clonotype was seen a few times. The V gene is TRBV5-4, the J gene TRBJ2-3, with D unresolved. Trimming pared 1 base from V and 2 bases from J, leaving 23 bases between. Germline CDR1 SGHNT, CDR2 YYREEE (reference sequence). This CDR3 has 19 residues. The CDR3 reads CASSLFLKAYISSTDTQYF. The CDR3 nucleotides are TGTGCCAGCAGCTTGTTCCTAAAAGCCTATATCTCCTCCACAGATACGCAGTATTTT.

This clonotype has just one count. The V and J genes are TRBV5-1 and TRBJ2-1; D may be TRBD1 or TRBD2 (5 bases each). The V gene's germline CDR1 is SGHRS and CDR2 YFSETQ. The CDR3 is 16 amino acids. Trimming stripped 3 bases from V and 6 bases from J, with 19 bases between. CDR3: CASSSPYRGAGNEQFF. CDR3 nucleotide sequence: TGCGCCAGCAGCTCGCCCTACCGGGGCGCGGGCAATGAGCAGTTCTTC.

This clonotype showed up many times. The CDR3 coding sequence is TGTGCCAGCAGCTTAGCGCGGACAGGAACCTACGAGCAGTACTTC. Translated, it gives CASSLARTGTYEQYF. V is TRBV7-9 and J is TRBJ2-7, with TRBD1 identical over 7 bases. The CDR3 covers 15 residues. V trimming: 0 bases; J trimming: 2 bases; junction bases outside the gene matches: 4. Germline CDR1 SEHNR, CDR2 FQNEAQ (reference sequence).

This clonotype occurred many times. The chain links TRBV25-1 to TRBJ2-7, with 7 bases lining up with TRBD1. Trimming took 2 bases from V and 2 from J; bases not matched to a gene: 6. The CDR3 totals 15 residues. Germline CDR1 reads MGHDK; CDR2 reads SYGVNS. The CDR3 here is CASSEPGTATYEQYF. The CDR3 DNA reads as TGTGCCAGCAGTGAACCCGGGACAGCAACCTACGAGCAGTACTTC.

J is TRBJ2-5 and V is TRBV15, with D perhaps assigned TRBD1 or TRBD2 (5 bases each). V was cut by 0 bases and J by 9 bases, with 11 bases left in between. From germline, CDR1 is LNHNV and CDR2 YYDKDF (reference sequence). CDR3 size: 13 residues. Here the CDR3 DNA reads TGTGCCACCAGCAGAGAGGGGGTGGGGGCCCAGTACTTC. It yields the protein CATSREGVGAQYF.

The chain carries TRBV12-3 or TRBV12-4 and TRBJ1-6; 7 bases match TRBD1. V lost 1 base to trimming and J lost 6 bases; unmatched junction nucleotides: 3. CDR3 length: 15 residues. The CDR3: CASSLVRGPNSPLHF. As DNA, the CDR3 is TGTGCCAGCAGTTTAGTAAGGGGGCCTAATTCACCCCTCCACTTT.

In this sample, this clonotype turned up many times. The rearrangement uses TRBV20-1 and TRBJ2-5; 7 positions agree with TRBD2. CDR3 length: 17 residues. After removal of 0 bases from V and 1 base from J, the junction contained 11 bases not matched to a gene. Germline V CDR1 and CDR2: DFQATT, SNEGSKA (reference sequence). CDR3 DNA: TGCAGTGCTAGAGATCTCCGGCTAGCGGCACTCCAAGAGACCCAGTACTTC. Amino acids: CSARDLRLAALQETQYF.

The sample holds many counts of this clonotype. This chain joins TRBV29-1 and TRBJ2-7; no definite D call. The V gene's germline CDR1 is SQVTM and CDR2 ANQGSEA. V gave up 5 bases and J gave up 3 bases, with 20 bases separating them. CDR3 length: 15 residues. CDR3: CSVRKMAGPGYEQYF. As DNA, the CDR3 is TGCAGCGTTCGCAAAATGGCCGGGCCGGGCTACGAGCAGTACTTC.

Many counts were recorded for this clonotype. CDR3 sequence (DNA): TGCAGTGCTAGTTCTGGGGAGGGGGGAACTGAAGCTTTCTTT. It codes for CSASSGEGGTEAFF. The rearrangement joins TRBV20-1 to TRBJ1-1, with a possible D match to TRBD1 (6 bases). The CDR3 spans 14 residues. With 3 bases removed from V and 5 bases from J, the gap between germline ends came to 16 bases. The germline V gene has CDR1 DFQATT and CDR2 SNEGSKA (reference sequence).

The chain employs TRBV10-3 and TRBJ2-1; 7 nucleotides match TRBD1. The ends lost 6 bases at V and 5 bases at J; junction bases unmatched: 7. This CDR3 contains 14 residues. Per germline, CDR1 ENHRY and CDR2 SYGVKD. The CDR3: CAIRTPGQNNEQFF. The CDR3 DNA reads TGTGCCATCAGGACCCCGGGACAGAACAATGAGCAGTTCTTC.

This clonotype came up once. CDR3 bases: TGTGCCAGCAGTCAGGGACAGGGGGCGCGGTCCGCTTTCTTT. This translates into CASSQGQGARSAFF. V is TRBV6-1 and J is TRBJ1-1, with TRBD1 identical over 12 bases. Germline V gives CDR1 MNHNS, CDR2 SASEGT. V lost 5 bases to trimming and J lost 11 bases; unmatched junction nucleotides: 9. This CDR3 spans 14 amino acids.

The chain carries TRBV29-1 and TRBJ1-6; possibly TRBD1 for D (5 bases). The germline V gene encodes CDR1 SQVTM and CDR2 ANQGSEA. V was trimmed by 4 bases and J by 5 bases, leaving 9 bases between them. The CDR3 is 13 residues long. The CDR3 loop reads CSVGDSNNSPLHF. CDR3 bases: TGCAGCGTTGGCGACAGTAATAATTCACCCCTCCACTTT.

This clonotype was seen ten or more times. This chain connects TRBV5-1 to TRBJ2-2; D is unclear. V was cut by 1 base and J by 4 bases, with 14 bases left in between. CDR1 is SGHRS, CDR2 YFSETQ, per germline. The CDR3 spans 16 residues. The CDR3 region is CASSLSARLGTGELFF. The DNA for the CDR3 is TGCGCCAGCAGCTTGTCAGCCCGCCTGGGCACCGGGGAGCTGTTTTTT.

The V call is TRBV20-1, the J call TRBJ2-3; D is uncertain. From germline, CDR1 is DFQATT and CDR2 SNEGSKA (reference sequence). The CDR3 sequence is 13 residues long. Trimming pared 0 bases from V and 3 bases from J, leaving 7 bases between. The CDR3 DNA reads TGCAGTGCTAGAGATCTACTAACAGATACGCAGTATTTT. This translates into CSARDLLTDTQYF.

This clonotype was observed at least ten times. The chain couples TRBV12-3 or TRBV12-4 to TRBJ2-5; D not certain. With 7 bases removed from V and 3 bases from J, the gap between germline ends came to 15 bases. CDR3 length equals 14 residues. CDR3 DNA: TGTGCCAGCACCCTGGCCGGAATAGAAGAGACCCAGTACTTC. Translating it yields CASTLAGIEETQYF.

This clonotype was recorded many times. The chain joins TRBV12-3 or TRBV12-4 to TRBJ2-1; D call uncertain. Between the trimmed V and J ends, which lost 4 bases and 3 bases, there was a span of 7 bases. The CDR3 length is 13 residues. CDR3 residues: CASSWPGYNEQFF. CDR3 nucleotide sequence: TGTGCCAGCAGTTGGCCAGGCTACAATGAGCAGTTCTTC.

The V call is TRBV10-3, the J call TRBJ2-5; D is possibly TRBD2 (5 bases). Trimming removed 7 bases at V and 3 bases at J, with 9 bases between. CDR1 and CDR2 (germline): ENHRY, SYGVKD. The CDR3 consists of 12 residues. The CDR3 DNA follows: TGTGCCATCAAAGACTACGAAGAGACCCAGTACTTC. Amino acids: CAIKDYEETQYF.

V is TRBV10-3 and J is TRBJ1-3; 8 nucleotides agree with TRBD1. The ends lost 9 bases at V and 3 bases at J; junction bases unmatched: 7. The V gene's germline CDR1 is ENHRY and CDR2 SYGVKD. This CDR3 is built from 14 residues. The CDR3 sequence: CAIGTGNLGNTIYF. The CDR3 DNA follows: TGTGCCATTGGGACAGGCAACCTTGGAAACACCATATATTTT.

CDR3 nucleotides: TGTGCCAGCAGCACGGGACGGTTGGGGGTATGGCCGGGGCAAGAGACCCAGTACTTC. Its translation: CASSTGRLGVWPGQETQYF. The rearrangement joins TRBV11-2 to TRBJ2-5, with D tentatively TRBD1 or TRBD2 (5 bases each). This CDR3 is 19 amino acids long. Trimming pared 5 bases from V and 2 bases from J, leaving 27 bases between. The V gene's germline CDR1 is SGHAT and CDR2 FQNNGV.

This clonotype occurred many times. The junction departs from the called germline gene at one end, perhaps through a read error. The genes are TRBV6-5 and TRBJ1-1; no definite D call. Germline V gene data show CDR1 as MNHEY and CDR2 as SVGAGI. CDR3 length: 17 residues. The CDR3 here is CASSYSVLVGYNTEAFF. CDR3 DNA: TGTGCCAGCAGTTACTCCGTGTTGGTGGGTTACAACACCGAAGCTTTCTTT.

The V and J genes are TRBV27 and TRBJ2-1; D perhaps matches TRBD1 (6 bases). Germline V gene lookup returns CDR1 MNHEY and CDR2 SMNVEV (reference sequence). Trimming stripped 7 bases from V and 0 bases from J, with 10 bases between. The CDR3 consists of 14 residues. CDR3 coding DNA: TGTGCCAGCAACGGACAGAGCTCCTACAATGAGCAGTTCTTC. It is translated as CASNGQSSYNEQFF.

The V call is TRBV11-2, the J call TRBJ2-6, with D tentatively TRBD1 or TRBD2 (5 bases each). The V gene's germline CDR1 is SGHAT and CDR2 FQNNGV. The CDR3 sequence is 18 residues long. The V gene lost 2 bases and the J gene lost 0 bases, with 14 bases spanning the gap. The CDR3 loop reads CASSLRGRVVSGANVLTF. DNA for the CDR3: TGTGCCAGCAGCTTACGGGGCAGGGTGGTCTCTGGGGCCAACGTCCTGACTTTC.

The V call is TRBV20-1, the J call TRBJ2-2, with 10 bases fitting TRBD1. Germline V lookup: CDR1 DFQATT, CDR2 SNEGSKA (reference sequence). The CDR3 sequence is 14 residues long. After removal of 6 bases from V and 4 bases from J, the junction contained 5 bases not matched to a gene. DNA for the CDR3: TGCAGTGCCATGACAGGGGGCGTCACCGGGGAGCTGTTTTTT. Encoded protein: CSAMTGGVTGELFF.

This clonotype was seen ten or more times. V is TRBV10-3 and J is TRBJ2-1; TRBD1 matches at 7 bases. V was pared by 10 bases and J by 6 bases, with 12 bases of the junction left unmatched. In germline, CDR1 is ENHRY, CDR2 SYGVKD. This CDR3 contains 14 residues. CDR3 in amino acids: CATLPRTGTNEQFF. The CDR3 coding sequence is TGTGCCACCTTGCCGAGGACAGGCACCAATGAGCAGTTCTTC.